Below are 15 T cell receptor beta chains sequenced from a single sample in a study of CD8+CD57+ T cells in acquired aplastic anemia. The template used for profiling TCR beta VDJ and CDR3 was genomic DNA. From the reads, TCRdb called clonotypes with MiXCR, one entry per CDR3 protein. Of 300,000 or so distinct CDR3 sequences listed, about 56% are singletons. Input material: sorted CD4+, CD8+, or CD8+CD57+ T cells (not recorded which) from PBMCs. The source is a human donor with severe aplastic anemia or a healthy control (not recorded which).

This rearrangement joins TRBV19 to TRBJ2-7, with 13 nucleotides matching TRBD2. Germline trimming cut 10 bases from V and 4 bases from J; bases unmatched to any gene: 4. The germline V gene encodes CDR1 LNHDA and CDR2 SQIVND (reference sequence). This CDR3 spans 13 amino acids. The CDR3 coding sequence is TGTGCCACGATGGGACTAGCGGGGTACGAGCAGTACTTC. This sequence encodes CATMGLAGYEQYF.

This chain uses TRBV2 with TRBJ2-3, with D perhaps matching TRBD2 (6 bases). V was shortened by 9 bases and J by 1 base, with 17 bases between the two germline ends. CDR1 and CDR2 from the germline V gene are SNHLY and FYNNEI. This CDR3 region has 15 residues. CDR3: CASKEWDFRTDTQYF. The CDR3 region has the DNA TGTGCCAGTAAAGAGTGGGACTTCCGCACAGATACGCAGTATTTT. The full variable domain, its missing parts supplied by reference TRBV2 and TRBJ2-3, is EPEVTQTPSHQVTQMGQEVILRCVPISNHLYFYWYRQILGQKVEFLVSFYNNEISEKSEIFDDQFSVERPDGSNFTLKIRSTKLEDSAMYFCASKEWDFRTDTQYFGPGTRLTVL.

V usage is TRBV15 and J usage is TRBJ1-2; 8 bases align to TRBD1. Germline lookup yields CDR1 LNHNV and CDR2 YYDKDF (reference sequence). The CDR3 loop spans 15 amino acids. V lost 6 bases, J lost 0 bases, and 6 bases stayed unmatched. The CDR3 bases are TGTGCCACCAGGACCGACAGGGGAACTAACTATGGCTACACCTTC. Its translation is CATRTDRGTNYGYTF.

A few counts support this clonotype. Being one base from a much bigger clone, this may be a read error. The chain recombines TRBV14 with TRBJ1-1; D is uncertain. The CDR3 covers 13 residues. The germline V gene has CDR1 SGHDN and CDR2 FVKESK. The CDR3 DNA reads TGTGCCAGCAGCCAAGAGCGTAACACTGGAGCTTTCTTT. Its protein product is CASSQERNTGAFF.

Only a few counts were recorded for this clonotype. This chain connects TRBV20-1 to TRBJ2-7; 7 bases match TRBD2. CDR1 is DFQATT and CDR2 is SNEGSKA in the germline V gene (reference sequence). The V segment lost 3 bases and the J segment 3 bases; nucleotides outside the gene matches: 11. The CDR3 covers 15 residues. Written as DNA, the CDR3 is TGCAGTGCTAGGGGAGGGGTAGGGAACATCTACGAGCAGTACTTC. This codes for CSARGGVGNIYEQYF.

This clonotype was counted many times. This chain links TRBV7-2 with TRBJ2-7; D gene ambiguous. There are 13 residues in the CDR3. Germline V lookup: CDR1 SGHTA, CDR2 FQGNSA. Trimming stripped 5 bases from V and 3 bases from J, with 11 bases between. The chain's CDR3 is CASSPDGLYEQYF. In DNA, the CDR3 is TGTGCCAGCAGCCCGGATGGGCTCTACGAGCAGTACTTC. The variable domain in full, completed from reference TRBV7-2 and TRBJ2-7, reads GAGVSQSPSNKVTEKGKDVELRCDPISGHTALYWYRQSLGQGLEFLIYFQGNSAPDKSGLPSDRFSAERTGGSVSTLTIQRTQQEDSAVYLCASSPDGLYEQYFGPGTRLTVT.

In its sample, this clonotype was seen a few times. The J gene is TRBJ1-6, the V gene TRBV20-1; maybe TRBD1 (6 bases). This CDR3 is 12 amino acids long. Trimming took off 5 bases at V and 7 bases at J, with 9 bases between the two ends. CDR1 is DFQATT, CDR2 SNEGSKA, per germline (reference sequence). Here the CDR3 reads CSAGQGNSPLHF. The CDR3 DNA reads TGCAGTGCTGGTCAGGGGAATTCACCCCTCCACTTT.

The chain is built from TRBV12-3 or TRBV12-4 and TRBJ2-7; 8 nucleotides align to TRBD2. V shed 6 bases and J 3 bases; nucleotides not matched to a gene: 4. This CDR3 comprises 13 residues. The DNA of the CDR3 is TGTGCCAGCAGGGCCGGGACTAGCTACGAGCAGTACTTC. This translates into CASRAGTSYEQYF.

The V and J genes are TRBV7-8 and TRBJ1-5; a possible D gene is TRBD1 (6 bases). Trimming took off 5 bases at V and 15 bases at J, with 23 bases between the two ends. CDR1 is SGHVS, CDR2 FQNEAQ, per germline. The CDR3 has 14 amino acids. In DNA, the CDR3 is TGTGCCAGCAGCCAAGAACAACCTACAGGGACCTTGCATTTT. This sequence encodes CASSQEQPTGTLHF.

As DNA, the CDR3 is TGCGCCAGCAGCTTGGTTTCAGCGGGAGTTCGGGAGCAGTTCTTC. This gives the protein CASSLVSAGVREQFF. This sequence joins TRBV5-1 and TRBJ2-1; 8 bases match TRBD2. CDR3 length: 15 residues. V shed 0 bases and J 10 bases; nucleotides not matched to a gene: 9. Germline CDR1 reads SGHRS; CDR2 reads YFSETQ.

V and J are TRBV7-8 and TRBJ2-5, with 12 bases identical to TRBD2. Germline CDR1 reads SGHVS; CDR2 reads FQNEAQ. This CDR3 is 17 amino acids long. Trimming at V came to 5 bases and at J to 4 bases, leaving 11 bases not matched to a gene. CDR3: CASSPIRLAGEGETQYF. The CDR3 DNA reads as TGTGCCAGCAGCCCTATTCGACTAGCGGGGGAAGGAGAGACCCAGTACTTC. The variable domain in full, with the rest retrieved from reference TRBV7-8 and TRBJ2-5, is GAGVSQSPRYKVAKRGQDVALRCDPISGHVSLFWYQQALGQGPEFLTYFQNEAQLDKSGLPSDRFFAERPEGSVSTLKIQRTQQEDSAVYLCASSPIRLAGEGETQYFGPGTRLLVL.

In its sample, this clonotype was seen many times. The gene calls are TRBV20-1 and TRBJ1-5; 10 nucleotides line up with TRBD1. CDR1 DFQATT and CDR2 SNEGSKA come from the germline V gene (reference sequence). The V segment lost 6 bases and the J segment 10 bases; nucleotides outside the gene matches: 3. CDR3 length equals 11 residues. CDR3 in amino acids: CSAGQGDPQHF. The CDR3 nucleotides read TGCAGTGCCGGACAGGGGGATCCCCAGCATTTT.

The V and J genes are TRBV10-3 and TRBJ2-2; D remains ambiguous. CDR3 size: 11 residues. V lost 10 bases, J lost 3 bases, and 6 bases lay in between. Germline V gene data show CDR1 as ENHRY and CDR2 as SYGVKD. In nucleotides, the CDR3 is TGTGCCACTGACCACACCGGGGAGCTGTTTTTT. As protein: CATDHTGELFF.

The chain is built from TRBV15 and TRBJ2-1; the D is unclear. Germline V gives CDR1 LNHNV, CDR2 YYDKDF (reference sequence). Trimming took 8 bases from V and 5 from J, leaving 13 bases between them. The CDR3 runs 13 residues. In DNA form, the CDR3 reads TGTGCCACCGGATCCACCCCGGACAATGAGCAGTTCTTC. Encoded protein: CATGSTPDNEQFF.

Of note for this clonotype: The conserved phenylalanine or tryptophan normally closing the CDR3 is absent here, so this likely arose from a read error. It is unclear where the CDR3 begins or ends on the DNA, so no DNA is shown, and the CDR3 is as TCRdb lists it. The CDR3 sequence is CASSSGVSS. V usage is TRBV5-1 and J usage is TRBJ1-1. Germline CDR1 is SGHRS and CDR2 is YFSETQ. The CDR3 is 9 residues long, ends included.